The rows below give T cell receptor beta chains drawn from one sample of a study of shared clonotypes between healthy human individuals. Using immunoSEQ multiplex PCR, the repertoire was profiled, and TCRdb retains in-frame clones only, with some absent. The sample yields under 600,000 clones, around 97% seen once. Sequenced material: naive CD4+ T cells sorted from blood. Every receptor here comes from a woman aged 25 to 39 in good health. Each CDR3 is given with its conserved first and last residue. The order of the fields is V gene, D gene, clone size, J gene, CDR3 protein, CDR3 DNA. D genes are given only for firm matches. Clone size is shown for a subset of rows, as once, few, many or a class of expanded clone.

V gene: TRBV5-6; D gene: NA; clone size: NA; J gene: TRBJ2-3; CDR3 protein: CASSLRGVKSTDTQYF; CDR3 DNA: TGTGCCAGCAGCCTTAGGGGAGTTAAGAGCACAGATACGCAGTATTTT
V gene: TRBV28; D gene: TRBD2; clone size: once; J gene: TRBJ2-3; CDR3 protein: CASRGGLAGTQYF; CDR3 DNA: TGTGCCAGCAGGGGGGGACTAGCGGGTACGCAGTATTTT
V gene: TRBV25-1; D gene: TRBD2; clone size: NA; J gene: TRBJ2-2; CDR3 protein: CASRPGTSVTGELFF; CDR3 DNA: TGTGCCAGCCGCCCCGGGACTAGCGTCACCGGGGAGCTGTTTTTT
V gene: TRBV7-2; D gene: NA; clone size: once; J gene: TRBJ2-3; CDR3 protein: CASSLSGASPRTDTQYF; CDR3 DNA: TGTGCCAGCAGCTTATCTGGGGCCTCCCCTAGGACGGATACGCAGTATTTT
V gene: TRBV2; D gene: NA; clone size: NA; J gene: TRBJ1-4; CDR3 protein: CASSVSRGEKLFF; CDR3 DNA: TGTGCCAGCAGTGTTAGTAGAGGTGAAAAACTGTTTTTT
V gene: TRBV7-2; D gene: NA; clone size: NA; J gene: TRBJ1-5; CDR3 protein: CASSPPGVYSSPQHF; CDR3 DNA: TGTGCCAGCAGCCCCCCCGGGGTGTATTCGTCGCCCCAGCATTTT
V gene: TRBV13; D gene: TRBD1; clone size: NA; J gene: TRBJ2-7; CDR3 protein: CASSQPTGGRSSDEQYF; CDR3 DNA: TGTGCCAGCAGCCAACCGACAGGGGGTCGTTCTTCCGACGAGCAGTACTTC
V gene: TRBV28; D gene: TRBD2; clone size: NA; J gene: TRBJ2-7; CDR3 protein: CASSLPREGRIFTYEQYF; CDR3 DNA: TGTGCCAGCAGTTTACCGAGGGAGGGCAGGATATTTACCTACGAGCAGTACTTC
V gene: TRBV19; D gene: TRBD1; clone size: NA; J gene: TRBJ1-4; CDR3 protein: CASSISGTGNEKLFF; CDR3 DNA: TGTGCCAGTAGTATATCCGGGACAGGGAATGAAAAACTGTTTTTT
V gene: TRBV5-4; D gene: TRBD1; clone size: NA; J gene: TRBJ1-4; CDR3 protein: CAGHLNRGQGEKLFF; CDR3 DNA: TGTGCCGGACATCTTAACAGGGGGCAAGGTGAAAAACTGTTTTTT
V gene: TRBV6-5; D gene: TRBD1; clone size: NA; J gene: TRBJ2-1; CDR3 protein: CASSYIGRDRANEQFF; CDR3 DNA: TGTGCCAGCAGTTACATTGGGCGGGACAGGGCTAATGAGCAGTTCTTC
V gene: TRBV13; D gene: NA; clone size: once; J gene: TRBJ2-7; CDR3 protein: CASSGPVGLYEQYF; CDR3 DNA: TGTGCCAGCTCTGGGCCGGTGGGACTCTACGAGCAGTACTTC
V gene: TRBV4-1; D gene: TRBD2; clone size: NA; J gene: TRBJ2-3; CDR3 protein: CASSLRLTSGSTDTQYF; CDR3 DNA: TGCGCCAGCAGCCTGCGTCTGACTAGCGGGAGCACAGATACGCAGTATTTT
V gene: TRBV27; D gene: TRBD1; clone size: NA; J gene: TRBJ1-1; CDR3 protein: CASSLWDRTEAFF; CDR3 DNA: TGTGCCAGCAGTTTATGGGACAGAACTGAAGCTTTCTTT
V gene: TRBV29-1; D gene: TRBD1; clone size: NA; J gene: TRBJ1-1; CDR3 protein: CSVARGTANTEAFF; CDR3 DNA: TGCAGCGTGGCAAGGGGGACAGCGAACACTGAAGCTTTCTTT
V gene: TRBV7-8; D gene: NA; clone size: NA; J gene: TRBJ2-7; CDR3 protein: CASSYRVHEQYF; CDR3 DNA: TGTGCCAGCAGCTATAGGGTACACGAGCAGTACTTC
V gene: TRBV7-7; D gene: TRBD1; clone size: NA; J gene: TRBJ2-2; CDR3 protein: CASSIRQGQGELFF; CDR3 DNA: TGTGCCAGCAGCATTCGACAGGGTCAGGGGGAGCTGTTTTTT
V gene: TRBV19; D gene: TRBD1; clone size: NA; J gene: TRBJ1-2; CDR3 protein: CASSIGVIGRGLLNYGYTF; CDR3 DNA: TGTGCCAGTAGTATAGGCGTCATCGGCAGGGGGCTTCTTAACTATGGCTACACCTTC
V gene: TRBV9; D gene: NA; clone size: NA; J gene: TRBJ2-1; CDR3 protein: CASSGDGSSYNEQFF; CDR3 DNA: TGTGCCAGCAGCGGCGACGGGAGCTCCTACAATGAGCAGTTCTTC
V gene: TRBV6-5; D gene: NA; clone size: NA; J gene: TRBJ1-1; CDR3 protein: CASSSGTVTEAFF; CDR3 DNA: TGTGCCAGCAGCTCCGGGACGGTCACTGAAGCTTTCTTT
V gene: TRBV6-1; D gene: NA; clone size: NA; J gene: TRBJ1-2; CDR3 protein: CASSETPGHPGGYTF; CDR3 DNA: TGTGCCAGCAGTGAAACTCCCGGGCATCCGGGTGGCTACACCTTC
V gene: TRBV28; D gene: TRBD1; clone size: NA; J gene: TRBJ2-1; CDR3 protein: CASSSGQGNEQFF; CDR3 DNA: TGTGCCAGCAGTTCCGGACAGGGGAATGAGCAGTTCTTC
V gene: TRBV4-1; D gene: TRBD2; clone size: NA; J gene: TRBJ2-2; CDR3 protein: CASSHLKTQLAGGSGELFF; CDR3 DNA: TGCGCCAGCAGCCACCTCAAGACCCAACTAGCGGGAGGTTCCGGGGAGCTGTTTTTT
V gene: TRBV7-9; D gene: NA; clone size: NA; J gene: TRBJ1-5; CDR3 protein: CASSNPRESNQPQHF; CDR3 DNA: TGTGCCAGCAGCAACCCCCGGGAGAGCAATCAGCCCCAGCATTTT
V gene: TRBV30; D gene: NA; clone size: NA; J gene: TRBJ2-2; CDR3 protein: CAWSARDLNTGELFF; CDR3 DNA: TGTGCCTGGAGTGCCCGGGACTTGAACACCGGGGAGCTGTTTTTT
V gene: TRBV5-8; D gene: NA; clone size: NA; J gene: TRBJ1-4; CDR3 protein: CASSLVMKTGRTNEKLFF; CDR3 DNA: TGTGCCAGCAGCTTGGTTATGAAGACGGGTCGCACTAATGAAAAACTGTTTTTT
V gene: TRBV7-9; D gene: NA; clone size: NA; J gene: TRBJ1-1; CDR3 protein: CASSLLMGDTEAFF; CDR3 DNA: TGTGCCAGCAGCTTATTAATGGGGGACACTGAAGCTTTCTTT
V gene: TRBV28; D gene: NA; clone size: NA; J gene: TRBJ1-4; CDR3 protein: CASKASGVFFFF; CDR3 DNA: TGTGCCAGCAAAGCGAGCGGGGTTTTTTTCTTTTTT
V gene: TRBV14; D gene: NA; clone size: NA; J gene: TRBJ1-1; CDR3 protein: CASSPWGVLNTEAFF; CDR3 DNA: TGTGCCAGCAGCCCCTGGGGGGTTCTGAACACTGAAGCTTTCTTT
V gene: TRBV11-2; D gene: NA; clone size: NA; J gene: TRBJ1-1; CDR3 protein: CASSLAGNTEAFF; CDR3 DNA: TGTGCCAGCAGCTTAGCAGGGAACACTGAAGCTTTCTTT
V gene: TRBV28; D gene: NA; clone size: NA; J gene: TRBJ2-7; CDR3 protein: CASSRKLTGASYEQYF; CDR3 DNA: TGTGCCAGCAGTCGCAAACTCACAGGAGCCTCCTACGAGCAGTACTTC
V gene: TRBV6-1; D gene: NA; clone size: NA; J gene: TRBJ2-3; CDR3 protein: CASRQGRSDTQYF; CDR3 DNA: TGTGCCAGCAGGCAGGGAAGATCAGATACGCAGTATTTT
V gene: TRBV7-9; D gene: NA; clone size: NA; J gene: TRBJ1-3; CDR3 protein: CASSLVREAGNTIYF; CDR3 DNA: TGTGCCAGCAGCTTAGTCCGGGAGGCTGGAAACACCATATATTTT
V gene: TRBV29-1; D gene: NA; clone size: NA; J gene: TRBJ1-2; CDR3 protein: CSVVGSPQANYGYTF; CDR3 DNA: TGCAGCGTTGTCGGGTCACCTCAAGCTAACTATGGCTACACCTTC
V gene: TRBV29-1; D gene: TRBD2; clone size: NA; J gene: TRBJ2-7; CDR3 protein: CSVGARLAGEGEQYF; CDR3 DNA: TGCAGCGTTGGGGCCCGACTAGCGGGAGAGGGCGAGCAGTACTTC
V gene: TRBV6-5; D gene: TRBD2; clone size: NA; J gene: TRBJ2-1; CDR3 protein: CASSYRAGVGSEQFF; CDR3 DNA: TGTGCCAGCAGTTACCGAGCGGGAGTGGGAAGTGAGCAGTTCTTC
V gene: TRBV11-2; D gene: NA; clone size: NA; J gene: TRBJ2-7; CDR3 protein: CASSRTKAYEQYF; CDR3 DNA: TGTGCCAGCAGCCGGACTAAAGCGTACGAGCAGTACTTC
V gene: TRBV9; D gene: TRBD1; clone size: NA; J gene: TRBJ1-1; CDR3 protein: CASSKGQGSGTEAFF; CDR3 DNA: TGTGCCAGCAGCAAAGGACAGGGGTCGGGAACTGAAGCTTTCTTT
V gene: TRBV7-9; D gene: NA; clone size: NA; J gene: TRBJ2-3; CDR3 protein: CATEWGTSTDTQYF; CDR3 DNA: TGTGCCACCGAATGGGGAACTAGCACAGATACGCAGTATTTT
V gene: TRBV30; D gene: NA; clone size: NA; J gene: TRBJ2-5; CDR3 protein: CAWSRGGGGAQETQYF; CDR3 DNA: TGTGCCTGGAGTCGGGGCGGAGGGGGAGCCCAAGAGACCCAGTACTTC
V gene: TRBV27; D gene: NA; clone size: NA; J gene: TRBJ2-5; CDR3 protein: CASSLGGAQETQYF; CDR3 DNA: TGTGCCAGCAGCTTAGGGGGAGCCCAAGAGACCCAGTACTTC
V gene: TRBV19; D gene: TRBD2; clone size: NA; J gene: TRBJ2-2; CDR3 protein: CASKHPRASGGTGELFF; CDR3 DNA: TGTGCCAGTAAACACCCCAGGGCTAGCGGGGGCACCGGGGAGCTGTTTTTT
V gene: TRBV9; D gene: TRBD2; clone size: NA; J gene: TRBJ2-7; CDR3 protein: CASSVGAGGPYEQYF; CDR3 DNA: TGTGCCAGCAGCGTAGGTGCGGGAGGGCCGTACGAGCAGTACTTC
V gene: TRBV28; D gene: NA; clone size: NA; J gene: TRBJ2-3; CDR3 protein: CASSTSTDTQYF; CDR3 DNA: TGTGCCAGCAGTACCAGCACAGATACGCAGTATTTT
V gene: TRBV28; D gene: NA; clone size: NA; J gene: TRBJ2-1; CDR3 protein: CASTSTWIYNEQFF; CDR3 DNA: TGTGCCAGCACCTCGACTTGGATCTACAATGAGCAGTTCTTC
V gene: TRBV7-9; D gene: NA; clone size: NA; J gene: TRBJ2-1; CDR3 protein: CASSFRQSEYNEQFF; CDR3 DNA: TGTGCCAGCAGCTTTAGGCAATCGGAGTACAATGAGCAGTTCTTC
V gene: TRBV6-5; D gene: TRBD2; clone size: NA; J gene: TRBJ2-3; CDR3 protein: CASSYDSGGTDTQYF; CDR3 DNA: TGTGCCAGCAGTTACGATAGCGGGGGCACAGATACGCAGTATTTT
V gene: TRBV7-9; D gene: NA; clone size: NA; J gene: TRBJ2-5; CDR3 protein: CASSLVGRAQETQYF; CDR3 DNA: TGTGCCAGCAGCTTAGTAGGGCGGGCTCAAGAGACCCAGTACTTC
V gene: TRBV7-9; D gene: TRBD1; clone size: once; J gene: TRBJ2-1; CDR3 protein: CASSRGQEYNEQFF; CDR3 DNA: TGTGCCAGCAGCAGAGGACAGGAGTACAATGAGCAGTTCTTC
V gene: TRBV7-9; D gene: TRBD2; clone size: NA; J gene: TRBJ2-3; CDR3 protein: CASSRGTSANTDTQYF; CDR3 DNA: TGTGCCAGCAGCCGCGGGACTAGCGCGAACACAGATACGCAGTATTTT
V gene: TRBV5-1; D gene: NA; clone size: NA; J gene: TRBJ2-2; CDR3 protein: CASTSPGQNTGELFF; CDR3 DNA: TGCGCCAGCACCTCTCCGGGACAGAACACCGGGGAGCTGTTTTTT